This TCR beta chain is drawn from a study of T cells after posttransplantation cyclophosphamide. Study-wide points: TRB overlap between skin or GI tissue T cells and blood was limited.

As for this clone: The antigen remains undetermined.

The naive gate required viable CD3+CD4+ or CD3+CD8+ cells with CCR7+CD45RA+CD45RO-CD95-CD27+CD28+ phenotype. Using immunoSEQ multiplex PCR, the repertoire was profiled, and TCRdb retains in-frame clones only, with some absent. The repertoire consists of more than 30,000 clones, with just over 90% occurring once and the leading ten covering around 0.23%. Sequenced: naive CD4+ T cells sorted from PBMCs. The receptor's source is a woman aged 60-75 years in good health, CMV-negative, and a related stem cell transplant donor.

The CDR3 region is CASSVTGNTGELFF. The CDR3 region has the DNA TGTGCCAGCAGCGTCACAGGGAACACCGGGGAGCTGTTTTTT. V and J are TRBV9 and TRBJ2-2; tentative D call: TRBD1 (5 bases). CDR3 length: 14 residues. Trimming left V 2 bases short and J 1 base short, with 6 bases between. Germline V lookup: CDR1 SGDLS, CDR2 YYNGEE. The variable domain in full, completed from reference TRBV9 and TRBJ2-2, reads DSGVTQTPKHLITATGQRVTLRCSPRSGDLSVYWYQQSLDQGLQFLIQYYNGEERAKGNILERFSAQQFPDLHSELNLSSLELGDSALYFCASSVTGNTGELFFGEGSRLTVL.